This T cell receptor beta chain came from a study of control samples from healthy donors and cancer patients. The germline gives CDR1 SNHLY, CDR2 FYNNEI. Trimming removed 4 bases from V and 0 bases from J; junction bases left unmatched: 5. CDR3 size: 15 residues. The data were produced by immunoSEQ multiplex PCR, yet TCRdb's version contains in-frame clones alone and is incomplete. The repertoire includes about 180,000 clones, about 90% of them detected once, and 1.4% sits in the top ten. This sequence was found in a woman aged 45-60 years in good health. The rearrangement uses TRBV2 and TRBJ2-5, with 7 bases that match TRBD2. Sequencing input: blood. The chain's CDR3 is CASSAGLNHQETQYF. The CDR3 DNA reads TGTGCCAGCAGTGCGGGACTAAACCACCAAGAGACCCAGTACTTC.